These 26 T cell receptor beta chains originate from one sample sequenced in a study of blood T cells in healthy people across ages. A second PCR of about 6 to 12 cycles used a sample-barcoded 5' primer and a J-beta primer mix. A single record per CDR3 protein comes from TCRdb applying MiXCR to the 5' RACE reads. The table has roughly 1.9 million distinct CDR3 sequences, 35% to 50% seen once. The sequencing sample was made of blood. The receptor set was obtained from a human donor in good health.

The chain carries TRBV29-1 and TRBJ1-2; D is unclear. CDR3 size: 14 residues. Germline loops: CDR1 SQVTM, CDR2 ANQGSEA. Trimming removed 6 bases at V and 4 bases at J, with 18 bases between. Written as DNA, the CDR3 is TGCAGCGTCGCCGTTTCGGGAAACTTCTATGGCTACACCTTC. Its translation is CSVAVSGNFYGYTF.

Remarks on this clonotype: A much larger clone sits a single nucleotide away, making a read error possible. CDR3 bases: TGTGCCAGCAGTGGAGAGGGAAGCACAGATACGCAGTATTTT. As protein: CASSGEGSTDTQYF. The chain recombines TRBV6-4 with TRBJ2-3; possibly TRBD2 for D (5 bases). The V end lost 4 bases, the J end lost 0 bases, and 8 bases lay between the germline ends. Germline-derived CDR1 and CDR2 are MRHNA and SNTAGT. CDR3 length: 14 residues.

CDR3 residues: CASSQEIGIGQPQHF. The DNA of the CDR3 is TGTGCCAGCAGCCAAGAGATAGGCATAGGTCAGCCCCAGCATTTT. V gene TRBV4-2 combines with J gene TRBJ1-5; D ambiguous. CDR1 and CDR2 from the germline V gene are LGHNA and YNFKEQ. The CDR3 has 15 amino acids. V was pared by 0 bases and J by 6 bases, with 12 bases between.

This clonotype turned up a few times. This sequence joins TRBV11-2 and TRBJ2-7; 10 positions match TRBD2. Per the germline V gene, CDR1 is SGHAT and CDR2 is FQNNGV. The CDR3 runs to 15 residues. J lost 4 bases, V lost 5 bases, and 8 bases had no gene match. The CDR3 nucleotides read TGTGCCAGCAGCGCCCCACTAGCGGGAACTTACGAGCAGTACTTC. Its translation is CASSAPLAGTYEQYF.

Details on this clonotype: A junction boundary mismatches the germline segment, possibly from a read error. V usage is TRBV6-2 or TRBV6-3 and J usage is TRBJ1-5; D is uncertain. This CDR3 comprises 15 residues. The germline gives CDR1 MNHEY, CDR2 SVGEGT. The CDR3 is CAGSYSRSDVQPQHF. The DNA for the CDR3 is TGTGCCGGCAGTTACTCGAGGTCTGACGTCCAGCCCCAGCATTTT.

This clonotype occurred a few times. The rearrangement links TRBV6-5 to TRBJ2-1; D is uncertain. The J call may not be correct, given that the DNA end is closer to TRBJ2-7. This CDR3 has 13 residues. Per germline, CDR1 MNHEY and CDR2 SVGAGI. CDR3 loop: CASKKPWVAEQYF. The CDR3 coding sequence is TGTGCCAGCAAGAAGCCTTGGGTTGCGGAGCAGTACTTC.

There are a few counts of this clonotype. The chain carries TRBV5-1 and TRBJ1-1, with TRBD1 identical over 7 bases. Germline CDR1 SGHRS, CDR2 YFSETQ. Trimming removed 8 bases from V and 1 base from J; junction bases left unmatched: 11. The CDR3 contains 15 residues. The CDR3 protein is CASANTGQQNTEAFF. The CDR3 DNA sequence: TGCGCCAGTGCCAATACGGGACAGCAGAACACTGAAGCTTTCTTT.

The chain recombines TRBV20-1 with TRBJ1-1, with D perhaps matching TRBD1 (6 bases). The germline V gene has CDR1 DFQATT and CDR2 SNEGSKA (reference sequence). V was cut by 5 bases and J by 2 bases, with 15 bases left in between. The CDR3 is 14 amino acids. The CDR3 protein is CSAPQSTGNTEAFF. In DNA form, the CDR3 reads TGCAGTGCTCCCCAATCGACAGGCAACACTGAAGCTTTCTTT.

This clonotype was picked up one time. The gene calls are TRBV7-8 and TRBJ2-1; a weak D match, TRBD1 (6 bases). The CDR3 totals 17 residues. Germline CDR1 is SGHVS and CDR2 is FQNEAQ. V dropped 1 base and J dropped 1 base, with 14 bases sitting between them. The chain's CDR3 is CASSLVLTGYSYNEQFF. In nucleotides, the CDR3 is TGTGCCAGCAGCTTAGTACTTACAGGGTATTCCTACAATGAGCAGTTCTTC.

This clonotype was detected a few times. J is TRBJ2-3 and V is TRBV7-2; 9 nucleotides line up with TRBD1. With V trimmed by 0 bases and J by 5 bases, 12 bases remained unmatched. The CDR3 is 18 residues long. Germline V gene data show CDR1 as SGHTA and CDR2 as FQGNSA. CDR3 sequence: CASSLAVASGQGLDTQYF. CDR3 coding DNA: TGTGCCAGCAGCTTAGCGGTTGCATCGGGACAGGGCTTAGATACGCAGTATTTT.

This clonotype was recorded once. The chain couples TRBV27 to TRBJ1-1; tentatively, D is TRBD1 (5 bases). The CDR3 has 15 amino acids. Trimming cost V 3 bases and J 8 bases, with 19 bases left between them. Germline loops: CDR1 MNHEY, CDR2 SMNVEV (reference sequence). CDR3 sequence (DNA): TGTGCCAGCAGTTTGTCGGCCCTAATGGGACTAGAAGCTTTCTTT. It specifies CASSLSALMGLEAFF.

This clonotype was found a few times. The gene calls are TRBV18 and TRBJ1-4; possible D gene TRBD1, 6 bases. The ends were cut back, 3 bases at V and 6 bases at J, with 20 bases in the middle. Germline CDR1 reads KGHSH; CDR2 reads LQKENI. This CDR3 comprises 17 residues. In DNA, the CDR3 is TGTGCCAGCTCACCCTCGAGTTTTGGGGGCTTGGATGAAAAACTGTTTTTT. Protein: CASSPSSFGGLDEKLFF.

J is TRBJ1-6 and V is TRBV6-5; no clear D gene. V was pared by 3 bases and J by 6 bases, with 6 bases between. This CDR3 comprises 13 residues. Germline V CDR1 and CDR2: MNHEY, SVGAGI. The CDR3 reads CASSYYRNSPLHF. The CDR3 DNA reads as TGTGCCAGCAGTTATTACCGTAATTCACCCCTCCACTTT.

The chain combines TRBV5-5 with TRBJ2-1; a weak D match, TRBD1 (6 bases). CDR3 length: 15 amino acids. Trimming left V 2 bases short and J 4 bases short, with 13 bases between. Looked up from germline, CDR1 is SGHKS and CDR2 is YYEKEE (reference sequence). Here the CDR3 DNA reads TGTGCCAGCAGCTTCAATTACAGGGATTACAATGAGCAGTTCTTC. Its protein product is CASSFNYRDYNEQFF. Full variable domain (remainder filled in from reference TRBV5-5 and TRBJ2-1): DAGVTQSPTHLIKTRGQQVTLRCSPISGHKSVSWYQQVLGQGPQFIFQYYEKEERGRGNFPDRFSARQFPNYSSELNVNALLLGDSALYLCASSFNYRDYNEQFFGPGTRLTVL.

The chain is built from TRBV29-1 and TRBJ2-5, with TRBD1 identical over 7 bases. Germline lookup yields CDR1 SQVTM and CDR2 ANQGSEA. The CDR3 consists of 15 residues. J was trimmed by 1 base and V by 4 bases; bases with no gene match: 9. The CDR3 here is CSVARQGDPQETQYF. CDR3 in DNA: TGCAGCGTTGCGAGACAGGGAGACCCCCAAGAGACCCAGTACTTC.

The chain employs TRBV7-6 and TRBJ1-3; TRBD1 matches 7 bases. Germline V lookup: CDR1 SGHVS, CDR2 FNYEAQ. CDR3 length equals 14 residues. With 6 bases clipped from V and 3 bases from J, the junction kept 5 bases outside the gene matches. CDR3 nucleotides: TGTGCCAGCAGTTACAGGGGCTTTGGAAACACCATATATTTT. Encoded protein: CASSYRGFGNTIYF.

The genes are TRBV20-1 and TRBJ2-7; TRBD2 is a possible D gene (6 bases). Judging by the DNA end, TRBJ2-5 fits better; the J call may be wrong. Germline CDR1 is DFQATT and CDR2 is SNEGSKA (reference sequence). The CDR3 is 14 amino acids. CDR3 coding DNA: TGCAGTGCTCCTAGTCAGAATGGGGGGGAGACCCAGTACTTC. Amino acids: CSAPSQNGGETQYF.

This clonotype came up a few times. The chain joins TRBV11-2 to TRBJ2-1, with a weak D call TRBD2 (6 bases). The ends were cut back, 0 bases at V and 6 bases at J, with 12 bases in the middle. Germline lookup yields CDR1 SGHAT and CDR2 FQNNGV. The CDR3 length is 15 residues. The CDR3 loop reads CASSLERGSFNEQFF. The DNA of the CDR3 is TGTGCCAGCAGCTTAGAGCGGGGTAGTTTCAATGAGCAGTTCTTC.

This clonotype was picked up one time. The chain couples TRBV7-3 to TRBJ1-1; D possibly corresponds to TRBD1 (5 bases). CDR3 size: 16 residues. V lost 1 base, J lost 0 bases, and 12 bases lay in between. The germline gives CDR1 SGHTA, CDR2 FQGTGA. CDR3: CASSLSRAGMNTEAFF. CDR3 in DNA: TGTGCCAGCAGCTTAAGTAGGGCAGGGATGAACACTGAAGCTTTCTTT.

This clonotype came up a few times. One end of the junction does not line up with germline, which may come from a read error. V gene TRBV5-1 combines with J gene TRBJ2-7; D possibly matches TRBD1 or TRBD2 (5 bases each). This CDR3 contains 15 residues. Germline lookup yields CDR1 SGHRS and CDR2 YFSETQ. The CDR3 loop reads CTSSLGPVESYEQYF. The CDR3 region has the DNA TGCACCAGCAGCTTGGGACCGGTGGAGTCCTACGAGCAGTACTTC.

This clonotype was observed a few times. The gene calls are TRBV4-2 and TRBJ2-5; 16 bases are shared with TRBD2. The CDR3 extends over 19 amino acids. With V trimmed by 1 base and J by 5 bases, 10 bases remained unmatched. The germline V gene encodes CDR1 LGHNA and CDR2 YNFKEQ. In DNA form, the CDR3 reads TGTGCCAGCAGCCAAGTGGGGACTAGCGGGGGGGCCTTGGTGGAGACCCAGTACTTC. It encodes CASSQVGTSGGALVETQYF.

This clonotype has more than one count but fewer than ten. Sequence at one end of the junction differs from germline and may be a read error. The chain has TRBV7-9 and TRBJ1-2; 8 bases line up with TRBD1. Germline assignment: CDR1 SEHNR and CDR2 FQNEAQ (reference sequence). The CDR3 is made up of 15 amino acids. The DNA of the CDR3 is TGTGCCAGCAGCACCTGGACAGGGCAAAACTACGGCTACACCTTC. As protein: CASSTWTGQNYGYTF.

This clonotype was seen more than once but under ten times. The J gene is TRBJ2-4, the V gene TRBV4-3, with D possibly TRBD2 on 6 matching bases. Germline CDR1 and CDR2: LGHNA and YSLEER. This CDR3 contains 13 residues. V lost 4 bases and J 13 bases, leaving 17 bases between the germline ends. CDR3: CASSPHSGREQYF. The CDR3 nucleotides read TGCGCCAGCAGCCCCCATTCCGGGAGAGAGCAGTACTTC.

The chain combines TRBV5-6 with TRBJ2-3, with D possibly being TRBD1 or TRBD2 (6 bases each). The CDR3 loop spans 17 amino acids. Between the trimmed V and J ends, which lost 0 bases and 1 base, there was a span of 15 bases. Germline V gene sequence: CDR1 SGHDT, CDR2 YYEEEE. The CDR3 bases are TGTGCCAGCAGCTTGGGTGGAGGGGGACGGGGCACAGATACGCAGTATTTT. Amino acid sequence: CASSLGGGGRGTDTQYF.

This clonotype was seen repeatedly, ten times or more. The CDR3 DNA reads TGTGCCAGCAGCTCGTCAGGGGCAACTAATGAAAAACTGTTTTTT. Translating gives CASSSSGATNEKLFF. This chain links TRBV11-1 with TRBJ1-4, with D possibly TRBD1 on 6 matching bases. Per the germline V gene, CDR1 is SGHAT and CDR2 is FQDESV (reference sequence). This CDR3 spans 15 amino acids. V was pared by 4 bases and J by 0 bases, with 9 bases between.

The CDR3 DNA reads TGCAGTGCTACAGGTGGGGCTAGCTTCTATGCGCAGTTCTTC. Translation gives CSATGGASFYAQFF. The genes are TRBV20-1 and TRBJ2-5, with D perhaps assigned TRBD1 or TRBD2 (5 bases each). The assigned J gene may be wrong: the sequence end matches TRBJ2-1 better. The germline V gene has CDR1 DFQATT and CDR2 SNEGSKA (reference sequence). The CDR3 loop spans 14 amino acids.